These 14 T cell receptor beta chains originate from one sample sequenced in a study of T cells after yellow fever vaccination. MiXCR was run by TCRdb on the 5' RACE reads, yielding one entry per CDR3 protein. The sample lists about 320,000 distinct CDR3 sequences, 4% to 5.5% occurring once. The source was PBMCs, collected 15 days after the yellow fever booster vaccination. Receptor source: a man between 18 and 29 years old who received the YFV17D yellow fever vaccine.

This chain connects TRBV4-1 to TRBJ2-5; no clear D. Trimming took off 0 bases at V and 2 bases at J, with 10 bases between the two ends. This CDR3 has 15 amino acids. From germline, CDR1 is MGHRA and CDR2 YSYEKL. The CDR3 protein is CASSQDGFRQETQYF. The CDR3 DNA follows: TGCGCCAGCAGCCAAGATGGATTCCGGCAAGAGACCCAGTACTTC.

This clonotype was observed many times. The chain employs TRBV4-1 and TRBJ1-2; D is uncertain. CDR1 is MGHRA and CDR2 is YSYEKL in the germline V gene. Trimming took 3 bases from V and 0 from J, leaving 14 bases between them. This CDR3 contains 16 residues. CDR3 in DNA: TGCGCCAGCAGCCAGCCAACCAGGAGATCTAACTATGGCTACACCTTC. Amino acids: CASSQPTRRSNYGYTF.

This clonotype has a handful of counts. This chain joins TRBV7-9 and TRBJ1-1; TRBD1 is a possible D gene (5 bases). With 5 bases removed from V and 8 bases from J, the gap between germline ends came to 12 bases. Germline CDR1 is SEHNR and CDR2 is FQNEAQ (reference sequence). The CDR3 has 12 residues. For the CDR3, the DNA is TGTGCCAGCAGCCCTGACAGCGTGGAAGCTTTCTTT. Its protein product is CASSPDSVEAFF.

This clonotype appeared many times. V usage is TRBV7-9 and J usage is TRBJ2-5; 7 bases are a match to TRBD2. The ends lost 5 bases at V and 2 bases at J; junction bases unmatched: 8. The CDR3 consists of 15 residues. Looked up from germline, CDR1 is SEHNR and CDR2 is FQNEAQ (reference sequence). The CDR3 DNA follows: TGTGCCAGCAGCCATGGTTGGCGGGGGCAAGAGACCCAGTACTTC. The encoded protein is CASSHGWRGQETQYF.

The chain couples TRBV5-1 to TRBJ2-2; TRBD1 might be the D (6 bases). Germline V gives CDR1 SGHRS, CDR2 YFSETQ. V lost 0 bases, J lost 3 bases, and 9 bases lay in between. This CDR3 has 15 residues. CDR3: CASSLDRVDTGELFF. The CDR3 nucleotides are TGCGCCAGCAGCTTGGACAGGGTCGACACCGGGGAGCTGTTTTTT.

This clonotype was detected ten times or more. The CDR3 ends on some other residue instead of the conserved phenylalanine or tryptophan, so this is likely a read error. Because the CDR3's place on the DNA is in doubt, the DNA is left out and the CDR3 is given as listed by TCRdb. The genes are TRBV4-1 and TRBJ1-1. The CDR3 is 12 residues long, counting both termini. The V gene's germline CDR1 is MGHRA and CDR2 YSYEKL. CDR3 sequence: CASSQDDHPALS.

The V gene is TRBV7-2, the J gene TRBJ2-5; D assignment may be TRBD1 or TRBD2 (5 bases each). The V gene's germline CDR1 is SGHTA and CDR2 FQGNSA. CDR3 length equals 14 residues. Trimming shortened V by 4 bases and J by 4 bases, and 13 bases separated the two germline ends. DNA of the CDR3: TGTGCCAGCAGCTCAAACCCCGGGGCAGAGACCCAGTACTTC. Translation: CASSSNPGAETQYF.

The chain recombines TRBV7-9 with TRBJ2-1, with 10 bases matching TRBD1. Germline V lookup: CDR1 SEHNR, CDR2 FQNEAQ (reference sequence). The CDR3 sequence is 17 residues long. V dropped 4 bases and J dropped 2; count of bases not matched to a gene: 8. CDR3 in amino acids: CASSSTPTGGPYNEQFF. The CDR3 DNA reads as TGTGCCAGCAGCTCAACTCCGACAGGGGGCCCCTACAATGAGCAGTTCTTC.

In its sample, this clonotype was seen many times. The V call is TRBV7-2, the J call TRBJ2-3; D not resolved. Germline V gene data show CDR1 as SGHTA and CDR2 as FQGNSA. The CDR3 sequence is 14 residues long. The ends were cut back, 2 bases at V and 2 bases at J, with 8 bases in the middle. CDR3 DNA: TGTGCCAGCAGCTTATACGGCCCCACAGATACGCAGTATTTT. Its protein product is CASSLYGPTDTQYF.

The rearrangement links TRBV7-6 to TRBJ1-1, with D perhaps matching TRBD1 (5 bases). The CDR3 totals 16 residues. The V gene lost 6 bases and the J gene lost 1 base, with 18 bases spanning the gap. Germline V gives CDR1 SGHVS, CDR2 FNYEAQ. The CDR3 is CASSPRVGPPNTEAFF. The CDR3 nucleotides are TGTGCCAGCAGTCCCAGGGTAGGACCCCCGAACACTGAAGCTTTCTTT.

This clonotype was detected many times. The chain is built from TRBV6-6 and TRBJ1-1, with D uncertain. V was trimmed by 5 bases and J by 9 bases, leaving 13 bases between them. The V gene's germline CDR1 is MNHNY and CDR2 SVGAGI (reference sequence). The CDR3 extends over 12 amino acids. CDR3 residues: CASSPSPGQAFF. Written as DNA, the CDR3 is TGTGCCAGCAGTCCTAGTCCTGGCCAAGCTTTCTTT.

A few counts support this clonotype. This rearrangement joins TRBV6-5 to TRBJ2-3, with no clear D. V was pared by 0 bases and J by 4 bases, with 5 bases between. Germline assignment: CDR1 MNHEY and CDR2 SVGAGI. The CDR3 is 13 amino acids. CDR3 amino acids: CASSYSKPDTQYF. The CDR3 nucleotides read TGTGCCAGCAGTTACTCGAAGCCAGATACGCAGTATTTT.

At least ten counts were recorded for this clonotype. The chain's CDR3 is CSVYRPGQGFDIQYF. The CDR3 DNA reads TGCAGTGTCTACCGCCCGGGACAGGGATTTGACATTCAGTACTTC. This chain connects TRBV20-1 to TRBJ2-4, with 9 bases matching TRBD1. Germline CDR1 and CDR2: DFQATT and SNEGSKA (reference sequence). The J segment lost 8 bases and the V segment lost 7 bases, leaving 15 bases of the junction unmatched. CDR3 length: 15 residues.

This clonotype was counted ten times or more. This chain links TRBV28 with TRBJ2-1, with a weak D call TRBD1 (6 bases). Trimming stripped 11 bases from V and 4 bases from J, with 21 bases between. CDR1 MDHEN and CDR2 SYDVKM come from the germline V gene. CDR3 length: 15 residues. The CDR3 spells CAGGTTGHGYNEQFF. Here the CDR3 DNA reads TGTGCCGGGGGCACCACAGGCCATGGGTACAATGAGCAGTTCTTC.